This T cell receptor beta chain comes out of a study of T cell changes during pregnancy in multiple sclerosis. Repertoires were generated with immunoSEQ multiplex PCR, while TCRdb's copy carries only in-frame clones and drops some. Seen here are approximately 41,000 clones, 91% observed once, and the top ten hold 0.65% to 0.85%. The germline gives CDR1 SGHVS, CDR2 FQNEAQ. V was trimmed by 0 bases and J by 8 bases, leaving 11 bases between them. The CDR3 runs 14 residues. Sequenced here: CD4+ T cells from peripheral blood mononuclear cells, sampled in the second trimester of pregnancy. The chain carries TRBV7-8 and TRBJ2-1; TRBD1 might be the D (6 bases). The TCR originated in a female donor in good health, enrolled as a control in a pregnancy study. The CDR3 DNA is TGTGCCAGCAGCTTAGCCTCACAGGGTGATGAGCAGTTCTTC. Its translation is CASSLASQGDEQFF.